Below, 23 T cell receptor beta chains from the same sample are listed, as sequenced in a study of blood T cell repertoires in COVID-19. Here immunoSEQ multiplex PCR was the method, and the copy in TCRdb shows in-frame clones only, minus some. The sample shows tens of thousands of clones, 80% to 85% of them seen only once. Source material: peripheral blood. These receptors came from a man older than 75 with COVID-19, enrolled during active disease.

The chain joins TRBV3-1 (or the pseudogene TRBV3-2) to TRBJ1-2; tentative D call: TRBD1 (5 bases). CDR3 length: 13 amino acids. Trimming cost V 4 bases and J 7 bases, with 13 bases left between them. Germline V lookup: CDR1 LGHDT, CDR2 YNNKEL (reference sequence). CDR3 loop: CASSLQTAGGYTF. The CDR3 nucleotides are TGTGCCAGCAGCCTCCAGACAGCCGGTGGCTACACCTTC.

The CDR3 sequence: CASGFRQGAANYGYTF. The CDR3 DNA reads TGTGCCAGCGGGTTCCGACAGGGGGCGGCTAACTATGGCTACACCTTC. The chain joins TRBV7-2 to TRBJ1-2; 10 nucleotides match TRBD1. Germline CDR1 and CDR2: SGHTA and FQGNSA. J lost 0 bases, V lost 8 bases, and 9 bases had no gene match. This CDR3 has 16 residues. Full variable domain (missing parts from reference TRBV7-2 and TRBJ1-2): GAGVSQSPSNKVTEKGKDVELRCDPISGHTALYWYRQSLGQGLEFLIYFQGNSAPDKSGLPSDRFSAERTGGSVSTLTIQRTQQEDSAVYLCASGFRQGAANYGYTFGSGTRLTVV.

The V call is TRBV9, the J call TRBJ1-6, with 8 bases fitting TRBD1. This CDR3 has 14 residues. Germline CDR1 and CDR2: SGDLS and YYNGEE. V shed 2 bases, J shed 7 bases, and the junction held 2 bases outside the gene matches. As DNA, the CDR3 is TGTGCCAGCAGCGTCCGGGACAGGAATTCACCCCTCCACTTT. Residues: CASSVRDRNSPLHF.

The chain has TRBV5-4 and TRBJ1-5; D is uncertain. CDR1 SGHNT and CDR2 YYREEE come from the germline V gene (reference sequence). The CDR3 is made up of 14 amino acids. Trimming cost V 0 bases and J 3 bases, with 7 bases left between them. The CDR3 loop reads CASSLDRSNQPQHF. CDR3 coding DNA: TGTGCCAGCAGCTTGGACAGATCCAATCAGCCCCAGCATTTT.

V gene TRBV5-1 combines with J gene TRBJ1-2; unclear D gene. CDR1 and CDR2 from the germline V gene are SGHRS and YFSETQ. Deletions cut 8 bases from V and 0 bases from J, with 14 bases between. CDR3 length: 14 residues. The CDR3 loop is CASNSGGSNYGYTF. CDR3 coding DNA: TGCGCCAGTAATTCGGGAGGTTCTAACTATGGCTACACCTTC. Combining the CDR3 with reference TRBV5-1 and TRBJ1-2 gives the whole variable domain KAGVTQTPRYLIKTRGQQVTLSCSPISGHRSVSWYQQTPGQGLQFLFEYFSETQRNKGNFPGRFSGRQFSNSRSEMNVSTLELGDSALYLCASNSGGSNYGYTFGSGTRLTVV.

Details on this clone: This specimen includes other DNA sequences encoding the same CDR3. V is TRBV7-2 and J is TRBJ1-5; no definite D call. CDR3 length: 14 residues. V lost 1 base, J lost 1 base, and 5 bases lay in between. The germline CDR1 and CDR2 sequences are SGHTA and FQGNSA. CDR3 sequence reads: CASSLGRSNQPQHF. CDR3 DNA: TGTGCCAGCAGCTTAGGCAGAAGCAATCAGCCCCAGCATTTT. Variable domain in full (rest from reference TRBV7-2 and TRBJ1-5): GAGVSQSPSNKVTEKGKDVELRCDPISGHTALYWYRQSLGQGLEFLIYFQGNSAPDKSGLPSDRFSAERTGGSVSTLTIQRTQQEDSAVYLCASSLGRSNQPQHFGDGTRLSIL.

The chain couples TRBV10-3 to TRBJ2-7; TRBD2 matches 15 bases. Germline CDR1 is ENHRY and CDR2 is SYGVKD. J lost 2 bases, V lost 4 bases, and 3 bases had no gene match. The CDR3 extends over 16 amino acids. The CDR3 loop reads CAISAGTSGGTYEQYF. CDR3 nucleotides: TGTGCCATCAGTGCCGGGACTAGCGGGGGGACCTACGAGCAGTACTTC.

The CDR3 sequence: CASSLGTSSGYTF. The CDR3 coding sequence is TGTGCCAGCAGCTTAGGGACATCGAGTGGCTACACCTTC. V and J are TRBV7-9 and TRBJ1-2; the D gene is possibly TRBD1 (5 bases). Germline values: CDR1 SEHNR, CDR2 FQNEAQ (reference sequence). The CDR3 totals 13 residues. The V end lost 1 base, the J end lost 7 bases, and 10 bases lay between the germline ends.

The CDR3 is CASSLGSPVAEQYF. The CDR3 DNA reads as TGTGCCAGCAGCTTGGGGAGCCCCGTGGCCGAGCAGTACTTC. This rearrangement joins TRBV5-5 to TRBJ2-7; no reliable D call. V shed 0 bases and J shed 6 bases, with 13 bases lying between them. Germline CDR1 and CDR2: SGHKS and YYEKEE (reference sequence). This CDR3 spans 14 amino acids.

The rearrangement joins TRBV6-1 to TRBJ1-2; 9 nucleotides match TRBD1. The J segment lost 7 bases and the V segment lost 2 bases, leaving 5 bases of the junction unmatched. The CDR3 sequence is 14 residues long. From germline, CDR1 is MNHNS and CDR2 SASEGT. CDR3 amino acids: CASSESGDRAGYTF. For the CDR3, the DNA is TGTGCCAGCAGTGAATCGGGGGACAGGGCTGGCTACACCTTC.

The V and J genes are TRBV6-1 and TRBJ1-4; 8 bases are a match to TRBD1. The CDR3 spans 14 residues. CDR1 is MNHNS and CDR2 is SASEGT in the germline V gene. The V gene end was trimmed by 2 bases and the J gene end by 8 bases; junction bases not matched to a gene: 4. In DNA, the CDR3 is TGTGCCAGCAGTGAATCGGGACAGGTGGAAAAACTGTTTTTT. Its protein is CASSESGQVEKLFF.

The chain employs TRBV5-1 and TRBJ2-3, with D unclear. The V end was cut by 0 bases, the J end by 1 base, with 6 bases between. CDR1 and CDR2 from the germline V gene are SGHRS and YFSETQ. This CDR3 spans 14 amino acids. CDR3 coding DNA: TGCGCCAGCAGCTTGGCTTGGCGCACAGATACGCAGTATTTT. Its translation: CASSLAWRTDTQYF.

This rearrangement joins TRBV7-3 to TRBJ2-5; D gene unclear. CDR1 and CDR2 from the germline V gene are SGHTA and FQGTGA. V gave up 5 bases and J gave up 2 bases, with 9 bases separating them. The CDR3 has 13 residues. Here the CDR3 DNA reads TGTGCCAGCAGCCTCGAGTGGCAAGAGACCCAGTACTTC. Protein product: CASSLEWQETQYF.

This rearrangement joins TRBV7-9 to TRBJ2-1; TRBD2 is a possible D gene (5 bases). There are 14 residues in the CDR3. Trimming removed 6 bases at V and 8 bases at J, with 17 bases between. CDR1 SEHNR and CDR2 FQNEAQ come from the germline V gene (reference sequence). The CDR3 nucleotides read TGTGCCAGCAGGGGCGGCTCCGAGGGCGATGAGCAGTTCTTC. Its protein is CASRGGSEGDEQFF.

The chain has TRBV5-6 and TRBJ1-1; D is ambiguous. Trimming pared 0 bases from V and 4 bases from J, leaving 13 bases between. CDR3 length equals 15 residues. Looked up from germline, CDR1 is SGHDT and CDR2 is YYEEEE. The CDR3 bases are TGTGCCAGCAGCTTGGGATACCCATCCGGCACTGAAGCTTTCTTT. Protein sequence: CASSLGYPSGTEAFF.

The chain links TRBV24-1 to TRBJ1-5; tentatively, D is TRBD1 (6 bases). This CDR3 has 13 residues. The V gene's germline CDR1 is KGHDR and CDR2 SFDVKD. Trimming pared 1 base from V and 10 bases from J, leaving 10 bases between. The chain's CDR3 is CATSDLGGGPQHF. CDR3 in DNA: TGTGCCACCAGTGATTTAGGGGGGGGTCCCCAGCATTTT.

V is TRBV7-8 and J is TRBJ2-7, with a tentative D call TRBD2 (5 bases). The germline V gene has CDR1 SGHVS and CDR2 FQNEAQ. V shed 6 bases and J shed 0 bases, with 12 bases lying between them. This CDR3 is built from 14 residues. For the CDR3, the DNA is TGTGCCAGCAGGTCAGCGGCAGCCTCCTACGAGCAGTACGTC. Residues: CASRSAAASYEQYV.

V gene TRBV29-1 combines with J gene TRBJ1-1; no firm D call. The CDR3 extends over 13 amino acids. Trimming removed 4 bases at V and 0 bases at J, with 9 bases between. CDR1 and CDR2 (germline): SQVTM, ANQGSEA. The CDR3: CSVVNSLNTEAFF. The CDR3 bases are TGCAGCGTTGTAAACAGCTTGAACACTGAAGCTTTCTTT.

The V and J genes are TRBV18 and TRBJ2-7, with no clear D. V was cut by 3 bases and J by 0 bases, with 9 bases left in between. Per the germline V gene, CDR1 is KGHSH and CDR2 is LQKENI. This CDR3 is 14 amino acids long. CDR3 DNA sequence: TGTGCCAGCTCACCTAGCCAGAGCTCCTACGAGCAGTACGTC. It yields the protein CASSPSQSSYEQYV.

This chain joins TRBV27 and TRBJ1-6, with 7 bases matching TRBD1. The CDR3 is made up of 15 amino acids. Per the germline V gene, CDR1 is MNHEY and CDR2 is SMNVEV (reference sequence). Losses at the gene ends were 4 bases for V and 2 bases for J; bases not matched to a gene: 2. The CDR3 region has the DNA TGTGCCAGCAGTTACAGGGGTGCCTATAATTCACCCCTCCACTTT. This encodes CASSYRGAYNSPLHF.

The chain uses TRBV28 and TRBJ2-1; 7 nucleotides match TRBD2. The CDR3 is 12 residues long. Germline loops: CDR1 MDHEN, CDR2 SYDVKM. The CDR3 loop reads CGVAGSYNEQFF. Written as DNA, the CDR3 is TGTGGGGTAGCGGGTTCCTACAATGAGCAGTTCTTC.

V gene TRBV19 combines with J gene TRBJ1-6, with TRBD1 as a possible D gene (5 bases). Trimming pared 10 bases from V and 7 bases from J, leaving 14 bases between. The CDR3 length is 13 residues. Germline values: CDR1 LNHDA, CDR2 SQIVND (reference sequence). CDR3 sequence (DNA): TGTGCCACGAGAAAGGAGGGGAATTCACCCCTCCACTTT. It is translated as CATRKEGNSPLHF. Based on the CDR3 plus reference TRBV19 and TRBJ1-6, the full variable domain is DGGITQSPKYLFRKEGQNVTLSCEQNLNHDAMYWYRQDPGQGLRLIYYSQIVNDFQKGDIAEGYSVSREKKESFPLTVTSAQKNPTAFYLCATRKEGNSPLHFGNGTRLTVT.

This chain connects TRBV6-6 to TRBJ1-2; 7 bases align to TRBD1. Germline assignment: CDR1 MNHNY and CDR2 SVGAGI (reference sequence). The CDR3 extends over 15 amino acids. With 5 bases clipped from V and 2 bases from J, the junction kept 8 bases outside the gene matches. This chain's CDR3 is CASSTWTGENYGYTF. The DNA for the CDR3 is TGTGCCAGCAGTACTTGGACAGGAGAAAACTATGGCTACACCTTC.